This T cell receptor beta chain was recorded in a study of blood T cell repertoires in COVID-19. Study as a whole: The United States, Italy and Spain provided the acute and convalescent COVID-19 samples. The cDNA or gDNA used as material had been derived from T cells, B-cell-depleted T cells, or PBMCs.

The CDR3 has 14 amino acids. CDR1 and CDR2 from the germline V gene are MNHEY and SMNVEV (reference sequence). V dropped 3 bases and J dropped 8; count of bases not matched to a gene: 4. Original analysis: Nucleated cell counts were estimated from reference gene primer amplification. Some clones are missing from TCRdb's copy, which holds only in-frame ones; the method was immunoSEQ multiplex PCR. V and J calls and clone size are those listed in that table; D and trimming were worked out from the DNA. The sample has around 68,000 clones, about 87% seen once. The source of this sequence is a human donor in a cohort sampled during active COVID-19. The chain recombines TRBV27 with TRBJ2-3, with TRBD2 matching 11 bases. Sequenced: peripheral blood. The CDR3 DNA reads TGTGCCAGCAGTTTTGAACTAGCGGGGGTTACGCAGTATTTT. This codes for CASSFELAGVTQYF.